Following are 15 T cell receptor beta chains from one sample sequenced in a study of blood T cell repertoires in COVID-19 (dated by TCRdb to the early 2020s). The library was made by the immunoSEQ multiplex PCR assay. TCRdb obtained this table from immuneACCESS and retained in-frame rearrangements with V and J assigned. These tables miss some clones; where compared with another copy, unresolved V genes account for less than half of the shortfall, and the remainder is unexplained. The sample table holds 250,000 to 400,000 clones, of which about 90% were seen once. The ten largest account for less than 3.5% of the sample. Sequencing was performed on peripheral blood. The receptors derive from a woman aged 25 to 39 with COVID-19, enrolled during active disease.

The chain couples TRBV9 to TRBJ1-2; 10 bases map to TRBD1. The V gene's germline CDR1 is SGDLS and CDR2 YYNGEE. The CDR3 contains 15 residues. Unmatched junction bases numbered 9, after V lost 3 bases and J lost 7 bases. This CDR3 reads CASSGEDRGQSGYTF. The CDR3 DNA reads TGTGCCAGCAGCGGCGAAGACAGGGGGCAGAGTGGCTACACCTTC.

This clone appeared once. The chain combines TRBV19 with TRBJ2-1, with 7 bases aligning to TRBD2. Losses at the gene ends were 3 bases for V and 1 base for J; bases not matched to a gene: 6. The CDR3 totals 16 residues. Germline V lookup: CDR1 LNHDA, CDR2 SQIVND (reference sequence). The CDR3 is CASSMSGGISYNEQFF. CDR3 nucleotide sequence: TGTGCCAGTAGTATGTCGGGGGGAATATCCTACAATGAGCAGTTCTTC.

The rearrangement links TRBV2 to TRBJ2-1; 8 nucleotides line up with TRBD2. This CDR3 contains 18 residues. Germline V CDR1 and CDR2: SNHLY, FYNNEI. V shed 1 base, J shed 0 bases, and the junction held 8 bases outside the gene matches. CDR3 protein: CASSEGASGWSSYNEQFF. CDR3 nucleotides: TGTGCCAGCAGTGAAGGGGCTAGCGGGTGGAGCTCCTACAATGAGCAGTTCTTC. The entire variable domain, with the rest obtained from reference TRBV2 and TRBJ2-1, is as follows: EPEVTQTPSHQVTQMGQEVILRCVPISNHLYFYWYRQILGQKVEFLVSFYNNEISEKSEIFDDQFSVERPDGSNFTLKIRSTKLEDSAMYFCASSEGASGWSSYNEQFFGPGTRLTVL.

The CDR3 DNA is TGCAGTGCCAGCTACAATGAGCAGTTCTTC. Protein: CSASYNEQFF. The V gene is TRBV20-1, the J gene TRBJ2-1; D unresolved. CDR3 size: 10 residues. Looked up from germline, CDR1 is DFQATT and CDR2 is SNEGSKA (reference sequence). Trimming took 6 bases from V and 3 from J, leaving 3 bases between them.

This sequence joins TRBV3-1 (or the pseudogene TRBV3-2) and TRBJ2-5; D unresolved. This CDR3 spans 13 amino acids. Germline V lookup: CDR1 LGHDT, CDR2 YNNKEL (reference sequence). The V end lost 0 bases, the J end lost 5 bases, and 7 bases lay between the germline ends. The chain's CDR3 is CASSQDLEETQYF. CDR3 coding DNA: TGTGCCAGCAGCCAAGACCTTGAGGAGACCCAGTACTTC.

Here the CDR3 reads CATKRGVTYEQYF. CDR3 coding DNA: TGTGCAACAAAACGGGGGGTCACCTACGAGCAGTACTTC. This rearrangement joins TRBV28 to TRBJ2-7; 7 bases map to TRBD2. This CDR3 contains 13 residues. Germline CDR1 reads MDHEN; CDR2 reads SYDVKM.

J is TRBJ2-7 and V is TRBV7-9; D call uncertain. The length of the CDR3 is 15 residues. Trimming left V 4 bases short and J 7 bases short, with 20 bases between. Per germline, CDR1 SEHNR and CDR2 FQNEAQ (reference sequence). The CDR3 region is CASSSPRLYESEQYF. The CDR3 bases are TGTGCCAGCAGCTCCCCGAGGCTTTATGAGTCGGAGCAGTACTTC.

V is TRBV5-1 and J is TRBJ1-3; D uncertain. Deletions cut 0 bases from V and 0 bases from J, with 13 bases between. This CDR3 contains 17 residues. Germline V gene sequence: CDR1 SGHRS, CDR2 YFSETQ. This CDR3 is CASSLGAGAHSGNTIYF. CDR3 nucleotide sequence: TGCGCCAGCAGCTTGGGAGCAGGCGCCCACTCTGGAAACACCATATATTTT.

A few counts support this clone. The chain links TRBV29-1 to TRBJ1-3, with D hard to call. The CDR3 length is 14 residues. V shed 4 bases and J shed 0 bases, with 10 bases lying between them. The V gene's germline CDR1 is SQVTM and CDR2 ANQGSEA. The CDR3 DNA reads as TGCAGCGTTGTTTTACAGAGCTCTGGAAACACCATATATTTT. This translates into CSVVLQSSGNTIYF.

This clone has a single count. The CDR3 reads CASSLISGNTEAFF. The CDR3 nucleotides read TGTGCCAGCAGCTTAATATCGGGTAACACTGAAGCTTTCTTT. V gene TRBV11-2 combines with J gene TRBJ1-1, with D unclear. V dropped 2 bases and J dropped 2 bases, with 9 bases sitting between them. Germline V CDR1 and CDR2: SGHAT, FQNNGV. The CDR3 has 14 residues.

The sample holds a few counts of this clone. V usage is TRBV6-1 and J usage is TRBJ2-1; the D gene is possibly TRBD1 (6 bases). In germline, CDR1 is MNHNS, CDR2 SASEGT. Deletions cut 2 bases from V and 4 bases from J, with 15 bases between. CDR3 length: 16 residues. DNA for the CDR3: TGTGCCAGCAGTGAAAGTCCAGGGACATCTTACAATGAGCAGTTCTTC. The encoded protein is CASSESPGTSYNEQFF.

The chain combines TRBV4-1 with TRBJ1-3, with D unresolved. The CDR3 is made up of 15 amino acids. V was shortened by 1 base and J by 0 bases, with 7 bases between the two germline ends. Germline V gene data show CDR1 as MGHRA and CDR2 as YSYEKL. The CDR3 DNA follows: TGCGCCAGCAGCCAAGGGCGGAACTCTGGAAACACCATATATTTT. It specifies CASSQGRNSGNTIYF.

The chain uses TRBV11-1 and TRBJ2-7, with 8 bases lining up with TRBD2. The CDR3 is 15 residues long. The trim removed 1 base at V and 7 bases at J, leaving 9 bases unmatched. Per germline, CDR1 SGHAT and CDR2 FQDESV (reference sequence). CDR3 residues: CASSLEVAGRNEQYF. Here the CDR3 DNA reads TGTGCCAGCAGCTTAGAAGTAGCGGGAAGAAATGAGCAGTACTTC.

V usage is TRBV18 and J usage is TRBJ2-7; 7 bases map to TRBD1. The CDR3 extends over 15 amino acids. Germline V gene sequence: CDR1 KGHSH, CDR2 LQKENI. V lost 3 bases to trimming and J lost 5 bases; unmatched junction nucleotides: 10. CDR3 bases: TGTGCCAGCTCACCGTATGGACAGGAAGGTGACGAGCAGTACTTC. Residues: CASSPYGQEGDEQYF.

The chain recombines TRBV7-2 with TRBJ1-2; 10 bases agree with TRBD1. This CDR3 contains 16 residues. CDR1 and CDR2 (germline): SGHTA, FQGNSA. V trimming: 3 bases; J trimming: 3 bases; junction bases outside the gene matches: 7. CDR3 DNA: TGTGCCAGCAGCTTGAACCCCGGGACAGGGGACTATGGCTACACCTTC. It translates to CASSLNPGTGDYGYTF. Filled out from reference TRBV7-2 and TRBJ1-2, the complete variable domain reads GAGVSQSPSNKVTEKGKDVELRCDPISGHTALYWYRQSLGQGLEFLIYFQGNSAPDKSGLPSDRFSAERTGGSVSTLTIQRTQQEDSAVYLCASSLNPGTGDYGYTFGSGTRLTVV.